This T cell receptor beta chain was obtained from a study of tumor-infiltrating lymphocytes in primary liver carcinoma. General study findings and limits: Tumor-adjacent and tumor-blood pairs shared less of their repertoires than tumor region pairs shared.

Germline loops: CDR1 SGHRS, CDR2 YFSETQ. With 1 base removed from V and 8 bases from J, the gap between germline ends came to 16 bases. The CDR3 is 15 amino acids. Using a constant-region primer together with ProtoScript II reverse transcriptase, TCR beta cDNA was made from 500 ng of total RNA. The TCR beta library was amplified through three nested multiplex PCR rounds in a modified ARM-PCR procedure. Use of TRBV1-TRBV30 forward primers with a C-beta reverse primer characterized the first two PCR rounds, which lasted about 9 cycles each. MiXCR, run by TCRdb on the multiplex PCR reads, gives a single entry per CDR3 protein. The sample shows over 35,000 distinct CDR3 sequences, roughly 73% of them seen only once. RNA and DNA were co-extracted from about 19-30 mg of unsorted bulk tissue. Every patient in the cohort had a primary liver carcinoma. That carcinoma was treated by surgical resection. This clonotype occurred many times. Its antigen is not identified.

The source is a man aged 40-49 years with primary liver carcinoma and hepatitis B virus infection. The V gene is TRBV5-1, the J gene TRBJ1-5, with TRBD1 as a possible D gene (6 bases). Sequences were obtained from liver tumor tissue from sampling region 2. Regarding subset: tumor region T2, inferior pole. The CDR3 DNA sequence: TGCGCCAGCAGCTTGATGGCAGGGGATGGTGAGCCCCAGCATTTT. It codes for CASSLMAGDGEPQHF.